The clone carrying this T cell receptor beta chain is a singleton in its sample. Its antigen remains unknown. PCR employed 60 Vbeta and 13 Jbeta primers. TCRdb's table, derived via immunoSEQ multiplex PCR, lists solely in-frame clones and lacks some. The repertoire includes 150,000 to 180,000 clones, more than 75% of them detected once, and roughly 2.3% sits in the top ten. The data were taken from a study of cytomegalovirus exposure and HLA in healthy donors. Study observations and caveats: Testing in vitro showed a few CMV-associated chains specific for CMV antigens. Reports indicated that the classifier achieved high specificity and sensitivity in diagnosing cytomegalovirus status. Some segments of the V type, notably TRBV6-2 and TRBV6-3, were excluded as indistinguishable.

Germline CDR1 SGDLS, CDR2 YYNGEE. The CDR3 loop spans 14 amino acids. Trimming pared 1 base from V and 8 bases from J, leaving 13 bases between. The chain recombines TRBV9 with TRBJ2-4, with a weak D call TRBD1 (5 bases). This clonotype originated in a woman in her late teens or twenties in good health and CMV-seronegative. The sample comprised PBMCs. CDR3 coding DNA: TGTGCCAGCAGCGTACAGGGCTCCCCGGACATTCAGTACTTC. Its translation: CASSVQGSPDIQYF.